This is a list of T cell receptor beta chains from one sample in a study of regulatory T cells in long-lasting Graves disease. TCRdb re-analysed the multiplex PCR reads in MiXCR, keeping a single row per CDR3 protein. The sample shows 360,000 or so distinct CDR3 sequences, approximately 10% of them seen only once. The same data also contributed to another study, on T cells in Graves' hyperthyroidism and ophthalmopathy.

This sample comprised peripheral blood mononuclear cells (PBMCs), obtained at new diagnosis, from a patient treated with antithyroid drugs. The receptors derive from a woman in her late teens or twenties with Graves disease. The CDR3 runs from the conserved cysteine through the conserved F or W. Fields, in order: V gene, J gene, clone size, D gene, CDR3 protein, CDR3 DNA. A D gene is named only where the DNA matches it firmly. Size tells how often a clone was seen (once, few, many) or the class of an expanded clone, and some rows leave it out.

V gene: TRBV20-1
J gene: TRBJ2-5
clone size: -
D gene: -
CDR3 protein: CSARGGAGYFQETQYF
CDR3 DNA: TGCAGTGCTAGGGGTGGTGCAGGGTATTTTCAAGAGACCCAGTACTTC

V gene: TRBV9
J gene: TRBJ1-6
clone size: many
D gene: -
CDR3 protein: CASSVSQGRNSPLHF
CDR3 DNA: TGTGCCAGCAGCGTTTCACAGGGTAGGAATTCACCCCTCCACTTT

V gene: TRBV27
J gene: TRBJ2-7
clone size: many
D gene: -
CDR3 protein: CASSSPFLSYEQYF
CDR3 DNA: TGTGCCAGCAGTTCCCCCTTTCTCTCCTACGAGCAGTACTTC

V gene: TRBV20-1
J gene: TRBJ2-1
clone size: many
D gene: TRBD2
CDR3 protein: CSAPRLGRAGNEQFF
CDR3 DNA: TGCAGTGCTCCGAGGCTCGGGAGGGCAGGGAATGAGCAGTTCTTC

V gene: TRBV5-1
J gene: TRBJ1-1
clone size: many
D gene: -
CDR3 protein: CASSSAPDRGNTEAFF
CDR3 DNA: TGCGCCAGCAGCTCGGCCCCGGACAGAGGGAACACTGAAGCTTTCTTT

V gene: TRBV19
J gene: TRBJ2-2
clone size: -
D gene: -
CDR3 protein: CASSYGLTGELFF
CDR3 DNA: TGTGCCAGTAGTTACGGCCTTACCGGGGAGCTGTTTTTT

V gene: TRBV28
J gene: TRBJ2-3
clone size: many
D gene: TRBD2
CDR3 protein: CATAPSGSTDTQYF
CDR3 DNA: TGTGCCACCGCCCCTAGCGGGAGCACAGATACGCAGTATTTT

V gene: TRBV7-6
J gene: TRBJ2-2
clone size: -
D gene: -
CDR3 protein: CASSPPRGATPRGELFF
CDR3 DNA: TGTGCCAGCAGCCCCCCTCGGGGGGCGACTCCGAGGGGGGAGCTGTTTTTT

V gene: TRBV20-1
J gene: TRBJ1-5
clone size: many
D gene: -
CDR3 protein: CSAAGRQNQPQHF
CDR3 DNA: TGCAGTGCCGCGGGACGGCAGAATCAGCCCCAGCATTTT

V gene: TRBV20-1
J gene: TRBJ1-4
clone size: many
D gene: TRBD1
CDR3 protein: CSAAGQQNEKLFF
CDR3 DNA: TGCAGTGCTGCGGGACAGCAGAATGAAAAACTGTTTTTT

V gene: TRBV4-1
J gene: TRBJ1-5
clone size: many
D gene: -
CDR3 protein: CASSQGRDSGPQHF
CDR3 DNA: TGCGCCAGCAGCCAAGGAAGGGATTCTGGTCCCCAGCATTTT

V gene: TRBV15
J gene: TRBJ1-6
clone size: few
D gene: -
CDR3 protein: CATSRDGESPLHF
CDR3 DNA: TGTGCCACCAGCAGAGATGGGGAATCACCCCTCCACTTT

V gene: TRBV27
J gene: TRBJ2-7
clone size: many
D gene: -
CDR3 protein: CASSLTLGISYEQYF
CDR3 DNA: TGTGCCAGCAGTTTAACGCTGGGGATCTCCTACGAGCAGTACTTC

V gene: TRBV3-1
J gene: TRBJ1-1
clone size: many
D gene: TRBD1
CDR3 protein: CASSPSGPGTGHTEAFF
CDR3 DNA: TGTGCCAGCAGCCCCTCCGGCCCCGGGACAGGGCACACTGAAGCTTTCTTT

V gene: TRBV20-1
J gene: TRBJ2-1
clone size: many
D gene: -
CDR3 protein: CSARALTGAFGQFF
CDR3 DNA: TGCAGTGCTAGAGCTCTAACGGGGGCATTCGGGCAGTTCTTC

V gene: TRBV2
J gene: TRBJ2-3
clone size: many
D gene: TRBD1
CDR3 protein: CAIQTEDRVDTQYF
CDR3 DNA: TGTGCCATCCAGACCGAAGACAGGGTAGATACGCAGTATTTT

V gene: TRBV6-1
J gene: TRBJ1-1
clone size: few
D gene: -
CDR3 protein: CASSENRARNTEAFF
CDR3 DNA: TGTGCCAGCAGTGAGAACAGAGCACGGAACACTGAAGCTTTCTTT

V gene: TRBV27
J gene: TRBJ2-1
clone size: many
D gene: -
CDR3 protein: CASTEGSDYNEQFF
CDR3 DNA: TGTGCCAGCACGGAGGGGTCCGATTACAATGAGCAGTTCTTC

V gene: TRBV18
J gene: TRBJ1-2
clone size: many
D gene: -
CDR3 protein: CASSLRMGSTNYGYTF
CDR3 DNA: TGTGCCAGCTCACTCCGGATGGGGAGTACTAACTATGGCTACACCTTC

V gene: TRBV5-1
J gene: TRBJ1-1
clone size: many
D gene: -
CDR3 protein: CASSLEGRVAFF
CDR3 DNA: TGCGCCAGCAGCTTGGAGGGCAGGGTTGCTTTCTTT

V gene: TRBV7-2
J gene: TRBJ2-5
clone size: many
D gene: -
CDR3 protein: CASSLVSGSLTKETQYF
CDR3 DNA: TGTGCCAGCAGCTTAGTATCAGGGTCGCTCACCAAAGAGACCCAGTACTTC

V gene: TRBV12-3/TRBV12-4
J gene: TRBJ2-2
clone size: many
D gene: -
CDR3 protein: CASSFQAGELFF
CDR3 DNA: TGTGCCAGCAGTTTTCAGGCCGGGGAGCTGTTTTTT

V gene: TRBV3-1
J gene: TRBJ1-1
clone size: many
D gene: -
CDR3 protein: CASSQGGRGSEAFF
CDR3 DNA: TGTGCCAGCAGCCAAGGAGGGCGGGGTTCTGAAGCTTTCTTT

V gene: TRBV5-1
J gene: TRBJ2-3
clone size: many
D gene: -
CDR3 protein: CASSYGGRHGATQYF
CDR3 DNA: TGCGCCAGCAGCTACGGGGGGCGTCACGGTGCTACGCAGTATTTT

V gene: TRBV27
J gene: TRBJ2-1
clone size: many
D gene: -
CDR3 protein: CASSLPSGLPLSNEQFF
CDR3 DNA: TGTGCCAGCAGTCTTCCCTCGGGACTCCCTCTGTCCAATGAGCAGTTCTTC

V gene: TRBV28
J gene: TRBJ2-1
clone size: many
D gene: -
CDR3 protein: CASSLVAVNEQFF
CDR3 DNA: TGTGCCAGCAGTTTAGTGGCAGTCAATGAGCAGTTCTTC

V gene: TRBV19
J gene: TRBJ2-3
clone size: -
D gene: -
CDR3 protein: CASNGGQRDTQYF
CDR3 DNA: TGTGCCAGTAACGGAGGTCAGAGAGATACGCAGTATTTT

V gene: TRBV29-1
J gene: TRBJ2-1
clone size: few
D gene: -
CDR3 protein: CSPPGSSSYNEQFF
CDR3 DNA: TGCAGCCCTCCGGGATCCTCCTCCTACAATGAGCAGTTCTTC

V gene: TRBV3-1
J gene: TRBJ1-2
clone size: many
D gene: -
CDR3 protein: CASSQGLRTDYGYTF
CDR3 DNA: TGTGCCAGCAGCCAAGGCCTGCGGACGGACTATGGCTACACCTTC

V gene: TRBV28
J gene: TRBJ2-1
clone size: many
D gene: -
CDR3 protein: CASAGYEQFF
CDR3 DNA: TGTGCCAGCGCAGGGTATGAGCAGTTCTTC

V gene: TRBV6-5
J gene: TRBJ1-5
clone size: few
D gene: -
CDR3 protein: CASSLAARNQPQHF
CDR3 DNA: TGTGCCAGCAGTTTGGCGGCTAGAAATCAGCCCCAGCATTTT

V gene: TRBV2
J gene: TRBJ2-3
clone size: many
D gene: -
CDR3 protein: CASNELRGSLSDTQYF
CDR3 DNA: TGTGCCAGCAATGAATTGAGAGGGAGTCTATCAGATACGCAGTATTTT

V gene: TRBV4-3
J gene: TRBJ2-3
clone size: -
D gene: -
CDR3 protein: CASSHEWTTSTDTQYF
CDR3 DNA: TGCGCCAGCAGCCACGAATGGACTACTAGCACAGATACGCAGTATTTT

V gene: TRBV28
J gene: TRBJ2-7
clone size: -
D gene: TRBD2
CDR3 protein: CASTGVAGEEQYF
CDR3 DNA: TGTGCCAGCACGGGGGTAGCGGGAGAAGAGCAGTACTTC

V gene: TRBV27
J gene: TRBJ2-7
clone size: many
D gene: TRBD1
CDR3 protein: CASSAGTGVSYEQYF
CDR3 DNA: TGTGCCAGCAGCGCCGGGACAGGGGTTTCCTACGAGCAGTACTTC

V gene: TRBV4-3
J gene: TRBJ1-6
clone size: -
D gene: TRBD1
CDR3 protein: CASSQDGGQLLYNSPLHF
CDR3 DNA: TGCGCCAGCAGCCAAGATGGGGGACAGCTTCTTTATAATTCACCCCTCCACTTT

V gene: TRBV12-3/TRBV12-4
J gene: TRBJ1-2
clone size: many
D gene: TRBD1
CDR3 protein: CASSRPGQGLYGYTF
CDR3 DNA: TGTGCCAGCAGTAGACCGGGACAGGGCCTATATGGCTACACCTTC

V gene: TRBV12-3/TRBV12-4
J gene: TRBJ2-1
clone size: few
D gene: -
CDR3 protein: CASRRGPNEQFF
CDR3 DNA: TGTGCCAGCAGAAGGGGACCCAATGAGCAGTTCTTC

V gene: TRBV6-1
J gene: TRBJ1-1
clone size: many
D gene: -
CDR3 protein: CASISNTEAFF
CDR3 DNA: TGTGCCAGCATTTCGAACACTGAAGCTTTCTTT

V gene: TRBV28
J gene: TRBJ2-1
clone size: many
D gene: TRBD1
CDR3 protein: CASRSGQGANEQFF
CDR3 DNA: TGTGCCAGCAGATCGGGACAGGGGGCCAATGAGCAGTTCTTC

V gene: TRBV2
J gene: TRBJ1-2
clone size: many
D gene: -
CDR3 protein: CASRPTLLNYGYTF
CDR3 DNA: TGTGCCAGCAGACCGACATTACTCAACTATGGCTACACCTTC

V gene: TRBV4-1
J gene: TRBJ1-1
clone size: -
D gene: -
CDR3 protein: CASSQEPRGTEAFF
CDR3 DNA: TGCGCCAGCAGCCAAGAGCCTAGGGGGACTGAAGCTTTCTTT

V gene: TRBV10-3
J gene: TRBJ2-1
clone size: many
D gene: -
CDR3 protein: CAISDSNEQFF
CDR3 DNA: TGTGCCATCAGTGATTCAAATGAGCAGTTCTTC

V gene: TRBV7-2
J gene: TRBJ1-6
clone size: many
D gene: -
CDR3 protein: CASSLASGDVSPLHF
CDR3 DNA: TGTGCCAGCAGCTTAGCGTCTGGGGACGTTTCACCCCTCCACTTT

V gene: TRBV11-2
J gene: TRBJ2-1
clone size: many
D gene: TRBD1
CDR3 protein: CASSSLDRENYNEQFF
CDR3 DNA: TGTGCCAGCAGCTCATTAGACAGGGAGAACTACAATGAGCAGTTCTTC